These T cell receptor beta chains were read from a single sample in a study of identical twins. TCRdb re-derived calls from the 5' RACE reads in MiXCR, one entry per CDR3 protein. The repertoire holds under 500,000 distinct CDR3 sequences, with 14% as singletons. The sample was also linked to a second study, of yellow fever vaccine responses in identical twins.

The sequencing input was CD4+ T cells sorted from blood. These receptor sequences come from a woman between 18 and 29 years old in good health. Each CDR3 is given with its conserved first and last residue. A D gene is named only where the DNA matches it firmly. Clone size is shown for a subset of rows, as once, few, many or a class of expanded clone.

v_gene	d_gene	j_gene	abundance	CDR3nt	CDR3aa
TRBV10-3	TRBD1	TRBJ2-1	few	TGTGCCATCCGCGGGGGACAGGGGGAGGGTGAGCAGTTCTTC	CAIRGGQGEGEQFF
TRBV12-3/TRBV12-4	TRBD1	TRBJ2-3	many	TGTGCCAGCAGTTGGACAGGGGATACGCAGTATTTT	CASSWTGDTQYF
TRBV19	.	TRBJ2-2	.	TGTGCCAGTAGCCGGAGGGCCAGAACTTCCACAATGAACACCGGGGAGCTGTTTTTT	CASSRRARTSTMNTGELFF
TRBV27	TRBD1	TRBJ2-2	.	TGTGCCAGCAGTTTGTTCTTCGGACAGGGGAACACCGGGGAGCTGTTTTTT	CASSLFFGQGNTGELFF
TRBV6-5	.	TRBJ1-1	.	TGTGCCAGCAGCCAAAGTCTCACTGAAGCTTTCTTT	CASSQSLTEAFF
TRBV20-1	.	TRBJ2-7	.	TGCAGTGCTAGTGCCCGGGTGGCTAAACCCTACGAGCAGTACTTC	CSASARVAKPYEQYF
TRBV23-1	.	TRBJ2-1	.	TGCGCCAGCAGTCAATCTCGGTCGGGGCCGCCCCTTACCTACAATGAGCAGTTCTTC	CASSQSRSGPPLTYNEQFF
TRBV15	.	TRBJ2-7	few	TGTGCCACCAGCAGATTTCCCGACAGGATACTACGAGAGCAGTACTTC	CATSRFPDRILREQYF
TRBV6-5	TRBD1	TRBJ2-7	few	TGTGCCAGCAGTAACCTCCGGACAGGGGGCGGTTACGAGCAGTACTTC	CASSNLRTGGGYEQYF
TRBV27	.	TRBJ1-5	few	TGTGCCAGCAGGGACAGAATTAATCAGCCCCAGCATTTT	CASRDRINQPQHF
TRBV7-3	.	TRBJ2-3	.	TGTGCCAGCAGCTTAGGGACAATCACAGATACGCAGTATTTT	CASSLGTITDTQYF
TRBV5-1	TRBD2	TRBJ2-7	few	TGCGCCAGCAGCCCCCGGGGGGACGGCGAGCAGTACTTC	CASSPRGDGEQYF
TRBV7-9	.	TRBJ2-7	.	TGTGCCAGCAGCCAAGGTCGTCACAGAGCCTACGAGCAGTACTTC	CASSQGRHRAYEQYF
TRBV15	.	TRBJ2-1	many	TGTGCCACCAGCAGAGATCAGGGACGAAATGAGCAGTTCTTC	CATSRDQGRNEQFF
TRBV6-2/TRBV6-3	.	TRBJ2-1	.	TGTGCCAGCTGCCGCGACAGGGAGCAGTTCTTC	CASCRDREQFF
TRBV5-1	TRBD2	TRBJ2-1	few	TGCGCCAGCAGCCTGACTAGCGGGGGGGGGTTTTACAATGAGCAGTTCTTC	CASSLTSGGGFYNEQFF
TRBV5-6	.	TRBJ1-1	few	TGTGCCAGCAGCTCCCCCGGGGGGGTTGGTTTCGGCACTGAAGCTTTCTTT	CASSSPGGVGFGTEAFF
TRBV5-1	.	TRBJ2-2	many	TGCGCCAGCAGCTCCGGGAGTAGAACCGGGGAGCTGTTTTTT	CASSSGSRTGELFF
TRBV9	TRBD2	TRBJ2-7	once	TGTGCCAGCAGCGTGGGAGGGGGACTAGCTTTTCCCGAGCAGTACTTC	CASSVGGGLAFPEQYF
TRBV6-5	.	TRBJ2-1	once	TGTGCCAGCAGTTATAGGTGGGGGGGGCACAATGAGCAGTTCTTC	CASSYRWGGHNEQFF
TRBV6-5	.	TRBJ2-3	.	TGTGCCAGCAGTTACGACAGAAGGACAGATACGCAGTATTTT	CASSYDRRTDTQYF
TRBV5-1	TRBD1	TRBJ2-1	few	TGCGCCAGCAGCTTGGCAGCGGTTAGGACAGGGGTCCATGAGCAGTTCTTC	CASSLAAVRTGVHEQFF
TRBV6-1	TRBD1	TRBJ2-7	.	TGTGCCAGCGGTCGGACAGGGGTCCACGAGCAGTACTTC	CASGRTGVHEQYF
TRBV29-1	.	TRBJ2-1	many	TGCAGCGTTGACCGGGGCAATGAGCAGTTCTTC	CSVDRGNEQFF
TRBV28	.	TRBJ2-2	few	TGTGCCAGCAACCCATTGACCCACACCGGGGAGCTGTTTTTT	CASNPLTHTGELFF
TRBV7-9	TRBD1	TRBJ2-1	few	TGTGCCAGCAGCTTAGTGGGGATCGCAGGGGGCTCCTACAATGAGCAGTTCTTC	CASSLVGIAGGSYNEQFF
TRBV20-1	.	TRBJ2-7	.	TGCAGTGCTAGAGACCGGGACCGAATCTACGAGCAGTACTTC	CSARDRDRIYEQYF
TRBV28	.	TRBJ1-2	few	TGTGCCAGCCTGGGGTTGTATGGCTACACCTTC	CASLGLYGYTF
TRBV11-1	TRBD1	TRBJ2-1	few	TGTGCCAGCAGCTTAGCGCTTACAGGACAGGGAGATAGCTCCTACAATGAGCAGTTCTTC	CASSLALTGQGDSSYNEQFF
TRBV20-1	.	TRBJ2-7	.	TGCAGTGCCCCCCCGGCGGGCGGCTACGACCAGTACTTC	CSAPPAGGYDQYF
TRBV7-6	TRBD1	TRBJ2-7	many	TGTGCCAGCAGCAAAAGACAGGGGATCTACGAGCAGTACTTC	CASSKRQGIYEQYF
TRBV10-3	.	TRBJ2-6	many	TGTGCCATCAGTGAGTCGACGGGGGGGGCCAACGTCCTGACTTTC	CAISESTGGANVLTF
TRBV24-1	.	TRBJ2-3	many	TGTGCCACCAGTGATAGAGATACGCAGTATTTT	CATSDRDTQYF
TRBV19	.	TRBJ2-7	.	TGTGCCAGTAGTACCCGGGCCCCGGGAGAGCAGTACTTC	CASSTRAPGEQYF
TRBV3-1	.	TRBJ2-5	.	TGTGCCAGCAGCCCGCACCCGGGCGGTGAGACCCAGTACTTC	CASSPHPGGETQYF
TRBV28	.	TRBJ1-2	few	TGTGCCAGCAGTTCCGGTTCGGACAACGCCTATGGCTACACCTTC	CASSSGSDNAYGYTF
TRBV6-2/TRBV6-3	.	TRBJ2-1	few	TGTGCCACGTATGTCGGACTGGGCCAAGGGGGCAATGAGCAGTTCTTC	CATYVGLGQGGNEQFF
TRBV2	.	TRBJ2-3	few	TGTGCCAGCAGTACAGGCACAGATACGCAGTATTTT	CASSTGTDTQYF
TRBV12-3/TRBV12-4	TRBD2	TRBJ2-5	.	TGTGCCAGCAGTTTAGCCCTCCTAGCGGGGGGGATCGGAGAGACCCAGTACTTC	CASSLALLAGGIGETQYF
TRBV6-5	.	TRBJ1-2	.	TGTGCCAGCAGTTACTCGGGCAGCTATGGCTACACCTTC	CASSYSGSYGYTF